This T cell receptor beta chain was retrieved from a study of blood T cell repertoires in COVID-19. Study context: Samples representing acute and convalescent COVID-19 were sourced from the United States, Italy and Spain. T cells, B-cell-depleted T cells, or PBMCs supplied cDNA or gDNA.

In the original analysis: Amplification from reference gene primers served as the basis for estimated nucleated cell counts. Sequenced by immunoSEQ multiplex PCR; TCRdb stores in-frame clones only, minus some. V and J calls plus clone size are reproduced from that table; the DNA served to infer D and trimming. The table shows over 150,000 clones, with about four fifths occurring only once. V shed 7 bases and J shed 3 bases, with 15 bases lying between them. The CDR3 has 14 amino acids. Germline lookup yields CDR1 MGHRA and CDR2 YSYEKL. The clonotype originates from a woman aged 60-75 years with acute or convalescent COVID-19. This chain connects TRBV4-1 to TRBJ1-2; D is ambiguous. Input material: peripheral blood. Here the CDR3 DNA reads TGCGCCAGCACCCCCGGCGGGTTGGACTATGGCTACACCTTC. Protein: CASTPGGLDYGYTF.